A single sample is the source of the 30 T cell receptor beta chains below, sequenced in a study of T cell changes during pregnancy in multiple sclerosis. This table comes from immunoSEQ multiplex PCR, and its TCRdb copy is limited to in-frame clones, with some not included. Of some 29,000 clones listed, over 80% are singletons. The source material was CD8+ T cells from peripheral blood mononuclear cells, sampled before pregnancy. All receptors come from a female donor with multiple sclerosis, enrolled in a pregnancy study.

The CDR3 bases are TGCAGCGGGGGGGGACTAGCGGGTGGAATCCAAGAGACCCAGTACTTC. It translates to CSGGGLAGGIQETQYF. The chain carries TRBV29-1 and TRBJ2-5; 12 bases are shared with TRBD2. The CDR3 is 16 residues long. The V segment lost 7 bases and the J segment 1 base; nucleotides outside the gene matches: 10. The germline V gene encodes CDR1 SQVTM and CDR2 ANQGSEA.

The rearrangement uses TRBV27 and TRBJ2-6, with D possibly matching TRBD2 (5 bases). The V gene lost 2 bases and the J gene lost 4 bases, with 9 bases spanning the gap. The germline V gene has CDR1 MNHEY and CDR2 SMNVEV (reference sequence). This CDR3 has 15 residues. CDR3 sequence: CASSLRETGANVLTF. As DNA, the CDR3 is TGTGCCAGCAGTTTACGGGAAACCGGGGCCAACGTCCTGACTTTC. Full variable domain (outside the CDR3, taken from reference TRBV27 and TRBJ2-6): EAQVTQNPRYLITVTGKKLTVTCSQNMNHEYMSWYRQDPGLGLRQIYYSMNVEVTDKGDVPEGYKVSRKEKRNFPLILESPSPNQTSLYFCASSLRETGANVLTFGAGSRLTVL.

The chain carries TRBV4-3 and TRBJ2-7, with D possibly matching TRBD1 (6 bases). The CDR3 extends over 13 amino acids. The V end was cut by 3 bases, the J end by 3 bases, with 9 bases between. Per the germline V gene, CDR1 is LGHNA and CDR2 is YSLEER. The CDR3 nucleotides are TGCGCCAGCAGCCAGGGACACGGCTACGAGCAGTACTTC. Encoded protein: CASSQGHGYEQYF.

The chain is built from TRBV9 and TRBJ2-5; 9 bases are shared with TRBD2. The CDR3 contains 16 residues. Unmatched junction bases numbered 11, after V lost 4 bases and J lost 4 bases. Germline V gives CDR1 SGDLS, CDR2 YYNGEE. The CDR3, as DNA: TGTGCCAGCAGCCCTGAGGGCGGGAGGGCCAGAGAGACCCAGTACTTC. Protein product: CASSPEGGRARETQYF.

The chain links TRBV12-2 to TRBJ2-1; the listed D gene, TRBD1, was not tested against the DNA. TRBV12-2 represents a pseudogene. The CDR3 consists of 19 residues. The CDR3, as DNA: TGTGCAAGTCGCTTAGGGACAGGGGTGCGCCCGGGGGTCTACAATGAGCAGTTCTTC. It translates to CASRLGTGVRPGVYNEQFF.

The rearrangement uses TRBV21-1 and TRBJ1-5; TRBD1 was called by the table and not checked on the DNA. TRBV21-1 is tagged as a pseudogene. This CDR3 is 16 amino acids long. CDR3 sequence: CASSSRRGLGNQPQHF. CDR3 in DNA: TGTGCCAGCAGCAGCCGCAGGGGGCTCGGCAATCAGCCCCAGCATTTT.

This rearrangement joins TRBV7-9 to TRBJ1-2; the D gene is possibly TRBD1 (5 bases). The V gene's germline CDR1 is SEHNR and CDR2 FQNEAQ (reference sequence). V shed 5 bases and J shed 2 bases, with 9 bases lying between them. CDR3 length: 13 residues. The CDR3: CASSVTENYGYTF. The CDR3 DNA reads TGTGCCAGCAGCGTGACAGAGAACTATGGCTACACCTTC.

This chain links TRBV9 with TRBJ2-7; 8 bases are shared with TRBD1. V lost 3 bases and J lost 3; bases outside the gene matches: 2. Germline-derived CDR1 and CDR2 are SGDLS and YYNGEE. The CDR3 extends over 13 amino acids. In DNA form, the CDR3 reads TGTGCCAGCAGCGCCGGGACAGGCTACGAGCAGTACTTC. This sequence encodes CASSAGTGYEQYF.

This clone was counted a few times. V gene TRBV6-4 combines with J gene TRBJ2-3, with D perhaps matching TRBD2 (6 bases). Germline CDR1 MRHNA, CDR2 SNTAGT. V was shortened by 2 bases and J by 0 bases, with 12 bases between the two germline ends. This CDR3 spans 16 amino acids. The CDR3 DNA reads TGTGCCAGCAGTGACCATAGCGGAGCCAGCACAGATACGCAGTATTTT. It codes for CASSDHSGASTDTQYF.

This chain uses TRBV27 with TRBJ2-4, with D possibly matching TRBD1 (5 bases). From germline, CDR1 is MNHEY and CDR2 SMNVEV (reference sequence). The CDR3 has 12 amino acids. V shed 5 bases and J shed 7 bases, with 9 bases lying between them. CDR3 DNA sequence: TGTGCCAGCAGTGATAGGGGCAACATTCAGTACTTC. Translation gives CASSDRGNIQYF.

This chain joins TRBV5-5 and TRBJ2-5, with 11 bases that match TRBD2. Losses at the gene ends were 3 bases for V and 5 bases for J; bases not matched to a gene: 12. Per the germline V gene, CDR1 is SGHKS and CDR2 is YYEKEE (reference sequence). This CDR3 is built from 17 residues. CDR3 sequence: CASSYGLAGGGDETQYF. CDR3 DNA sequence: TGTGCCAGCAGCTACGGACTAGCGGGTGGGGGTGACGAGACCCAGTACTTC.

The V and J genes are TRBV30 and TRBJ2-1, with TRBD2 identical over 8 bases. J lost 8 bases, V lost 3 bases, and 6 bases had no gene match. The CDR3 has 13 amino acids. Germline V CDR1 and CDR2: GTSNPN, SVGIG (reference sequence). CDR3 protein: CAWSSGGPDEQFF. For the CDR3, the DNA is TGTGCCTGGAGCTCGGGAGGGCCCGATGAGCAGTTCTTC.

The V call is TRBV4-3, the J call TRBJ2-1; 10 nucleotides line up with TRBD2. V dropped 0 bases and J dropped 2; count of bases not matched to a gene: 4. CDR1 and CDR2 (germline): LGHNA, YSLEER. The CDR3 is 17 amino acids. The CDR3: CASSQDPLAGAYNEQFF. The CDR3 nucleotides read TGCGCCAGCAGCCAAGACCCCCTAGCGGGAGCCTACAATGAGCAGTTCTTC.

The rearrangement uses TRBV28 and TRBJ2-7; a weak D match, TRBD1 (5 bases). The V gene's germline CDR1 is MDHEN and CDR2 SYDVKM. V lost 7 bases and J lost 3, with 13 bases in between. CDR3 length: 13 amino acids. The CDR3 loop reads CASNPTGYYEQYF. DNA of the CDR3: TGTGCCAGCAATCCTACAGGATACTACGAGCAGTACTTC. Complete variable domain (other parts from reference TRBV28 and TRBJ2-7): DVKVTQSSRYLVKRTGEKVFLECVQDMDHENMFWYRQDPGLGLRLIYFSYDVKMKEKGDIPEGYSVSREKKERFSLILESASTNQTSMYLCASNPTGYYEQYFGPGTRLTVT.

The CDR3 sequence is CASRPVLAGDEQYF. As DNA, the CDR3 is TGTGCCAGCAGGCCGGTGCTAGCGGGGGACGAGCAGTACTTC. The gene calls are TRBV2 and TRBJ2-7, with 10 bases identical to TRBD2. The CDR3 has 14 residues. The germline CDR1 and CDR2 sequences are SNHLY and FYNNEI. The trim removed 6 bases at V and 5 bases at J, leaving 7 bases unmatched. Drawing the rest from reference TRBV2 and TRBJ2-7, the complete variable domain is EPEVTQTPSHQVTQMGQEVILRCVPISNHLYFYWYRQILGQKVEFLVSFYNNEISEKSEIFDDQFSVERPDGSNFTLKIRSTKLEDSAMYFCASRPVLAGDEQYFGPGTRLTVT.

The chain employs TRBV25-1 and TRBJ2-1, with 9 bases lining up with TRBD2. The V segment lost 2 bases and the J segment 4 bases; nucleotides outside the gene matches: 3. Germline loops: CDR1 MGHDK, CDR2 SYGVNS. CDR3 length: 15 amino acids. The CDR3 loop is CASSERAGGYNEQFF. The CDR3, as DNA: TGTGCCAGCAGTGAAAGGGCGGGAGGGTACAATGAGCAGTTCTTC.

The rearrangement links TRBV7-9 to TRBJ2-3; maybe TRBD1 (5 bases). Germline V gene data show CDR1 as SEHNR and CDR2 as FQNEAQ (reference sequence). CDR3 length equals 15 residues. The V gene lost 7 bases and the J gene lost 5 bases, with 19 bases spanning the gap. The CDR3 protein is CASNSLMGQRDTQYF. For the CDR3, the DNA is TGTGCCAGCAACTCCCTAATGGGGCAAAGAGATACGCAGTATTTT.

In its sample, this clone was seen a few times. The rearrangement uses TRBV4-2 and TRBJ2-7; 10 bases align to TRBD1. J gave up 7 bases and V 0 bases, and 9 bases lay outside the gene matches. This CDR3 has 16 residues. Germline CDR1 reads LGHNA; CDR2 reads YNFKEQ. The CDR3 bases are TGTGCCAGCAGCCAAGATGAGGGGACAGGGGATAAAGAGCAGTACTTC. It encodes CASSQDEGTGDKEQYF.

This rearrangement joins TRBV28 to TRBJ2-7; D ambiguous. The CDR3 contains 14 residues. Deletions cut 1 base from V and 0 bases from J, with 7 bases between. CDR1 MDHEN and CDR2 SYDVKM come from the germline V gene. CDR3 in amino acids: CASSLSTLSYEQYF. The CDR3 DNA reads as TGTGCCAGCAGTTTATCGACACTCTCCTACGAGCAGTACTTC.

The chain combines TRBV19 with TRBJ1-5; D call uncertain. Germline V gives CDR1 LNHDA, CDR2 SQIVND (reference sequence). Trimming took 4 bases from V and 0 from J, leaving 10 bases between them. The CDR3 totals 15 residues. CDR3 nucleotide sequence: TGTGCCAGTAGTACAGGTATTACTAGCAATCAGCCCCAGCATTTT. Amino acid sequence: CASSTGITSNQPQHF.

This chain uses TRBV19 with TRBJ2-1, with 8 bases lining up with TRBD1. The trim removed 2 bases at V and 0 bases at J, leaving 3 bases unmatched. CDR1 and CDR2 (germline): LNHDA, SQIVND (reference sequence). This CDR3 is 16 amino acids long. This CDR3 is CASSISTGGSYNEQFF. In DNA form, the CDR3 reads TGTGCCAGTAGTATAAGTACAGGGGGCTCCTACAATGAGCAGTTCTTC.

This chain links TRBV7-9 with TRBJ2-7; 8 nucleotides line up with TRBD1. The CDR3 spans 15 residues. Germline V lookup: CDR1 SEHNR, CDR2 FQNEAQ (reference sequence). V dropped 4 bases and J dropped 4; count of bases not matched to a gene: 9. CDR3 amino acids: CASSSSGQVFYEQYF. For the CDR3, the DNA is TGTGCCAGCAGCTCCTCGGGACAGGTCTTTTACGAGCAGTACTTC.

The chain carries TRBV25-1 and TRBJ2-1; 7 bases are a match to TRBD1. Germline-derived CDR1 and CDR2 are MGHDK and SYGVNS. The J segment lost 6 bases and the V segment lost 4 bases, leaving 6 bases of the junction unmatched. This CDR3 is 14 amino acids long. Here the CDR3 DNA reads TGTGCCAGCAGTGTGGGACAGTTCCCCAATGAGCAGTTCTTC. This translates into CASSVGQFPNEQFF.

This chain uses TRBV4-3 with TRBJ2-3; 7 bases fit TRBD2. J was trimmed by 2 bases and V by 0 bases; bases with no gene match: 8. Germline V lookup: CDR1 LGHNA, CDR2 YSLEER. This CDR3 is built from 17 residues. The CDR3: CASSQEARAGYTDTQYF. The CDR3 bases are TGCGCCAGCAGCCAAGAAGCACGAGCGGGGTACACAGATACGCAGTATTTT.

V gene TRBV15 combines with J gene TRBJ2-7, with TRBD2 matching over 7 bases. The CDR3 runs 14 residues. Germline CDR1 LNHNV, CDR2 YYDKDF (reference sequence). The trim removed 5 bases at V and 0 bases at J, leaving 4 bases unmatched. This chain's CDR3 is CATSDPSGSYEQYF. The CDR3 region has the DNA TGTGCCACCAGCGACCCTAGCGGCTCCTACGAGCAGTACTTC. Drawing the rest from reference TRBV15 and TRBJ2-7, the complete variable domain is DAMVIQNPRYQVTQFGKPVTLSCSQTLNHNVMYWYQQKSSQAPKLLFHYYDKDFNNEADTPDNFQSRRPNTSFCFLDIRSPGLGDTAMYLCATSDPSGSYEQYFGPGTRLTVT.

The J gene is TRBJ2-1, the V gene TRBV19; 8 bases agree with TRBD2. J gave up 5 bases and V 7 bases, and 7 bases lay outside the gene matches. CDR3 length equals 14 residues. Germline CDR1 LNHDA, CDR2 SQIVND (reference sequence). This CDR3 reads CASTQAGVHNEQFF. DNA of the CDR3: TGTGCCAGTACCCAAGCGGGAGTCCACAATGAGCAGTTCTTC.

This clone was picked up one time. The chain carries TRBV10-3 and TRBJ2-1; perhaps TRBD2 as D (5 bases). CDR3 size: 16 residues. Germline V lookup: CDR1 ENHRY, CDR2 SYGVKD. V gave up 0 bases and J gave up 4 bases, with 13 bases separating them. This CDR3 reads CAISESTASRYNEQFF. The CDR3, as DNA: TGTGCCATCAGTGAGTCGACGGCTAGCCGTTACAATGAGCAGTTCTTC.

The rearrangement uses TRBV27 and TRBJ1-3; D gene unclear. Trimming removed 9 bases at V and 0 bases at J, with 12 bases between. Germline assignment: CDR1 MNHEY and CDR2 SMNVEV (reference sequence). The CDR3 consists of 14 residues. The CDR3 region has the DNA TGTGCCAGTAGAACGGGGAGCTCTGGAAACACCATATATTTT. It is translated as CASRTGSSGNTIYF.

V gene TRBV11-3 combines with J gene TRBJ2-7, with 10 bases that match TRBD1. J lost 3 bases, V lost 5 bases, and 4 bases had no gene match. Looked up from germline, CDR1 is SGHNT and CDR2 is YENEEA. The CDR3 contains 14 residues. CDR3 in amino acids: CASSPRDRGYEQYF. CDR3 DNA: TGTGCCAGCAGCCCCCGGGACAGGGGCTACGAGCAGTACTTC. The full variable domain, rest sourced from reference TRBV11-3 and TRBJ2-7, is EAGVVQSPRYKIIEKKQPVAFWCNPISGHNTLYWYLQNLGQGPELLIRYENEEAVDDSQLPKDRFSAERLKGVDSTLKIQPAELGDSAVYLCASSPRDRGYEQYFGPGTRLTVT.

The genes are TRBV7-3 and TRBJ2-5; 11 nucleotides agree with TRBD1. This CDR3 comprises 15 residues. Trimming cost V 8 bases and J 5 bases; bases outside gene matches: 10. Germline CDR1 reads SGHTA; CDR2 reads FQGTGA. The CDR3 DNA follows: TGTGCCAGCGGCGGGACAGGGGGTCCGGGCGAGACCCAGTACTTC. Amino acids: CASGGTGGPGETQYF.